One and the same sample provided the 21 T cell receptor beta chains below, sequenced in a study of metastatic and nonmetastatic thyroid tumors (dated by TCRdb to about 2020). No patient had received any treatment before thyroid surgery. Library generation was performed with PCR. This sample was sequenced with an Illumina HiSeq 4000. TCRdb trimmed public reads at Q25 via fastp, called clones via MiXCR and kept in-frame beta chains. In this sample the table shows fewer than 100,000 clones, 14% to 15% of which occur a single time. The ten largest clones take up 3.6% of the sample. Source material: blood. The receptors originated from a female donor with papillary thyroid cancer or a benign thyroid nodule (not recorded which). Some clones in this sample may be carry-over from other donors' samples.

This clone was counted ten times or more. The rearrangement joins TRBV28 to TRBJ1-2; no reliable D call. V lost 3 bases, J lost 2 bases, and 16 bases lay in between. Germline assignment: CDR1 MDHEN and CDR2 SYDVKM. CDR3 length equals 16 residues. CDR3 sequence: CASSFASLGLNYGYTF. The CDR3 coding sequence is TGTGCCAGCAGTTTCGCCAGCTTGGGTCTCAACTATGGCTACACCTTC.

This clone was counted between two and nine times. The V call is TRBV10-2, the J call TRBJ2-2, with a possible D match to TRBD1 (5 bases). Germline-derived CDR1 and CDR2 are WSHSY and SAAADI. Trimming shortened V by 3 bases and J by 3 bases, and 11 bases separated the two germline ends. The CDR3 has 15 residues. CDR3 bases: TGCGCCAGCAGTGATAAGTGGGGCCACACCGGGGAGCTGTTTTTT. Amino acid sequence: CASSDKWGHTGELFF.

With regard to this clone: At one boundary the junction diverges from the germline segment, which might be a read error. The V and J genes are TRBV9 and TRBJ1-3; 8 bases agree with TRBD1. The CDR3 runs to 17 residues. The germline gives CDR1 SGDLS, CDR2 YYNGEE. The CDR3 DNA reads TGTGCCAGCAGCTTAGACCCAGGGGGCCTTGGTGGAAACGCCATATATTTT. Residues: CASSLDPGGLGGNAIYF.

This clone was seen more than once but under ten times. V usage is TRBV6-1 and J usage is TRBJ1-1; TRBD1 is a possible D gene (5 bases). This CDR3 has 15 residues. Between the trimmed V and J ends, which lost 7 bases and 4 bases, there was a span of 19 bases. Germline V gives CDR1 MNHNS, CDR2 SASEGT. The CDR3: CASIGCLGRVTEAFF. The CDR3 DNA follows: TGTGCCAGCATAGGGTGTCTGGGGCGAGTCACTGAAGCTTTCTTT.

J is TRBJ2-7 and V is TRBV20-1; D is possibly TRBD1 or TRBD2 (5 bases each). The CDR3 sequence is 18 residues long. Germline CDR1 DFQATT, CDR2 SNEGSKA (reference sequence). Trimming stripped 1 base from V and 2 bases from J, with 24 bases between. The chain's CDR3 is CSARGSLSPGTETYEQYF. In DNA, the CDR3 is TGCAGTGCTAGAGGTAGCCTTTCTCCCGGGACGGAGACCTACGAGCAGTACTTC.

This clone occurred a few times. This rearrangement joins TRBV6-2 or TRBV6-3 to TRBJ2-2; TRBD2 agrees at 9 bases. V lost 6 bases, J lost 10 bases, and 18 bases stayed unmatched. This CDR3 has 17 amino acids. The germline V gene has CDR1 MNHEY and CDR2 SVGEGT. The CDR3 here is CASSTLCGGVLGVELFF. CDR3 coding DNA: TGTGCCAGCAGCACCCTGTGCGGGGGGGTGCTCGGCGTGGAGCTGTTTTTT.

In its sample, this clone was seen many times. The CDR3 reads CASAEGAYGAFF. The DNA of the CDR3 is TGTGCCAGCGCAGAGGGGGCGTACGGGGCTTTCTTT. The V and J genes are TRBV19 and TRBJ1-1; 7 bases map to TRBD1. The CDR3 is made up of 12 amino acids. J gave up 11 bases and V 9 bases, and 12 bases lay outside the gene matches. Germline V gene data show CDR1 as LNHDA and CDR2 as SQIVND (reference sequence).

The rearrangement joins TRBV6-2 or TRBV6-3 to TRBJ2-3; 8 nucleotides line up with TRBD1. Per the germline V gene, CDR1 is MNHEY and CDR2 is SVGEGT. Trimming removed 4 bases from V and 6 bases from J; junction bases left unmatched: 24. The CDR3 totals 20 residues. The CDR3 region is CASSSDRGGRGAKPGDTQYF. CDR3 DNA: TGTGCCAGCAGTTCTGACAGGGGTGGTCGGGGAGCTAAGCCAGGTGATACGCAGTATTTT.

There are many counts of this clone. V is TRBV28 and J is TRBJ1-6; a weak D match, TRBD1 (6 bases). CDR1 is MDHEN, CDR2 SYDVKM, per germline. V was trimmed by 6 bases and J by 9 bases, leaving 30 bases between them. This CDR3 comprises 19 residues. The CDR3 protein is CASRVWTELVLGTGSPLHF. The CDR3 coding sequence is TGTGCCAGCAGGGTTTGGACAGAGCTCGTTTTGGGTACCGGTTCACCCCTCCACTTT. The whole variable domain, filled in from reference TRBV28 and TRBJ1-6, reads DVKVTQSSRYLVKRTGEKVFLECVQDMDHENMFWYRQDPGLGLRLIYFSYDVKMKEKGDIPEGYSVSREKKERFSLILESASTNQTSMYLCASRVWTELVLGTGSPLHFGNGTRLTVT.

Comments on this clone: This may be a read error, as it is one base from a much larger clone. This sample also contains other DNA sequences that code for the same CDR3. This sequence joins TRBV20-1 and TRBJ2-5; perhaps TRBD1 as D (6 bases). Germline V gene lookup returns CDR1 DFQATT and CDR2 SNEGSKA (reference sequence). Deletions cut 0 bases from V and 5 bases from J, with 13 bases between. This CDR3 has 14 amino acids. CDR3 residues: CSARETGSRETQYF. CDR3 sequence (DNA): TGCAGTGCTAGAGAAACAGGGTCCCGTGAGACCCAGTACTTC.

Remarks on this clone: The identical CDR3 is also encoded by other nucleotide sequences in the sample. The chain carries TRBV5-4 and TRBJ2-2; D uncertain. Germline V CDR1 and CDR2: SGHNT, YYREEE (reference sequence). The CDR3 is 14 residues long. The V end lost 0 bases, the J end lost 4 bases, and 7 bases lay between the germline ends. For the CDR3, the DNA is TGTGCCAGCAGCTTGGACGTTATCACCGGGGAGCTGTTTTTT. Translation: CASSLDVITGELFF.

In its sample, this clone was seen many times. The rearrangement joins TRBV18 to TRBJ2-1; 9 nucleotides agree with TRBD1. CDR3 length: 14 amino acids. The germline gives CDR1 KGHSH, CDR2 LQKENI. Trimming removed 4 bases from V and 8 bases from J; junction bases left unmatched: 6. The CDR3 is CASSRDRVRDEQFF. The DNA of the CDR3 is TGTGCCAGCTCACGGGACAGGGTGAGAGATGAGCAGTTCTTC.

This sequence joins TRBV24-1 and TRBJ2-1, with TRBD1 matching over 10 bases. Germline CDR1 KGHDR, CDR2 SFDVKD. The CDR3 length is 14 residues. The CDR3 here is CVTGQGISYNEQFF. Written as DNA, the CDR3 is TGTGTCACGGGACAGGGGATCTCCTACAATGAGCAGTTCTTC.

This clone was seen at least ten times. The same CDR3 can be traced to other DNA sequences in this sample. The rearrangement links TRBV13 to TRBJ1-3; a weak D match, TRBD1 (5 bases). CDR1 is PRHDT and CDR2 is FYEKMQ in the germline V gene (reference sequence). The CDR3 is 15 residues long. Trimming removed 0 bases from V and 0 bases from J, with 6 bases in between. The CDR3: CASSLGTASGNTIYF. The CDR3 bases are TGTGCCAGCAGCTTAGGGACAGCCTCTGGAAACACCATATATTTT.

The sample holds a few counts of this clone. One base away lies a much larger clone, so this may be a sequencing read error. This rearrangement joins TRBV9 to TRBJ1-3, with 8 bases fitting TRBD1. CDR1 and CDR2 (germline): SGDLS, YYNGEE. Trimming cost V 3 bases and J 0 bases; bases outside gene matches: 11. The CDR3 loop spans 18 amino acids. The CDR3 protein is CASSEGQACFSSGNTIYF. DNA for the CDR3: TGTGCCAGCAGCGAGGGACAGGCGTGCTTCAGCTCTGGAAACACCATATATTTT.

This clone has at least ten counts. V is TRBV30 and J is TRBJ1-1, with D perhaps matching TRBD1 (5 bases). V lost 4 bases and J 6 bases, leaving 18 bases between the germline ends. From germline, CDR1 is GTSNPN and CDR2 SVGIG (reference sequence). The CDR3 totals 14 residues. CDR3: CAWKLGPTVSEAFF. CDR3 DNA sequence: TGTGCCTGGAAGTTGGGACCGACCGTATCTGAAGCTTTCTTT.

This clone was recorded at least ten times. A much bigger clone sits one base away, suggesting this may be a read error. Other DNA sequences within the sample encode an identical CDR3. CDR3 coding DNA: TGTGCCAGCAGTGTGGAGCAGGACCTCTATGGCTACACCTTC. This gives the protein CASSVEQDLYGYTF. The chain employs TRBV2 and TRBJ1-2; unclear D gene. Germline V gives CDR1 SNHLY, CDR2 FYNNEI. V was shortened by 4 bases and J by 4 bases, with 13 bases between the two germline ends. The CDR3 contains 14 residues.

There are many counts of this clone. This chain joins TRBV11-1 and TRBJ2-2, with D hard to call. This CDR3 spans 16 amino acids. CDR1 is SGHAT, CDR2 FQDESV, per germline (reference sequence). V lost 6 bases, J lost 3 bases, and 17 bases lay in between. The CDR3 sequence: CASSGPGQADTGELFF. CDR3 coding DNA: TGTGCCAGCAGTGGCCCCGGGCAGGCTGACACCGGGGAGCTGTTTTTT.

This clone was seen many times. This rearrangement joins TRBV19 to TRBJ2-1, with D uncertain. The V and J ends lost 1 base and 5 bases respectively, with 12 bases between them. CDR1 is LNHDA, CDR2 SQIVND, per germline (reference sequence). The CDR3 contains 15 residues. The CDR3 DNA follows: TGTGCCAGTAGTATAGCCCCGGTAGGGAACAATGAGCAGTTCTTC. Translated, it gives CASSIAPVGNNEQFF.

There are many counts of this clone. The rearrangement links TRBV10-3 to TRBJ2-2; D unclear. The V end lost 10 bases, the J end lost 4 bases, and 7 bases lay between the germline ends. The CDR3 contains 11 residues. Germline V gene sequence: CDR1 ENHRY, CDR2 SYGVKD. In DNA, the CDR3 is TGTGCCACTTTGGGCACCGGGGAGCTGTTTTTT. It specifies CATLGTGELFF.

Points on this clone: This may be a read error: a much more frequent sequence differs by one nucleotide. This rearrangement joins TRBV4-1 to TRBJ1-1; no clear D. The CDR3 is 15 residues long. Germline CDR1 reads MGHRA; CDR2 reads YSYEKL. Trimming stripped 2 bases from V and 4 bases from J, with 14 bases between. This CDR3 reads CASSQIGVAITEAFF. In DNA, the CDR3 is TGCGCCAGCAGCCAAATCGGGGTGGCGATCACTGAAGCTTTCTTT.